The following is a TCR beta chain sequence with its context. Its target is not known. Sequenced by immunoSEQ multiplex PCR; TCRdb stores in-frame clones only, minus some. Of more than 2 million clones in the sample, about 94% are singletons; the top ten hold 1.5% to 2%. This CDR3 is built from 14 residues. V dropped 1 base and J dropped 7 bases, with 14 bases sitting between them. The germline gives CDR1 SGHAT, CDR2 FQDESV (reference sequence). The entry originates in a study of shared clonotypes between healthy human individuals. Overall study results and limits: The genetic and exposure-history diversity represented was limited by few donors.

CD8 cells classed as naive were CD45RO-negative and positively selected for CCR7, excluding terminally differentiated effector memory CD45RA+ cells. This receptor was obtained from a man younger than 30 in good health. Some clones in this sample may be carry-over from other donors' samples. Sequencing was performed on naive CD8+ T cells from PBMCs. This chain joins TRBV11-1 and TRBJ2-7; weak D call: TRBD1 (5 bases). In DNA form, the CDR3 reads TGTGCCAGCAGCTTAGGACAGACCCCTAGGGAGCAGTACTTC. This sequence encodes CASSLGQTPREQYF.